Presented here are 10 T cell receptor beta chains from one specimen sequenced in a study of TIL therapy for anti-PD-1-resistant metastatic lung cancer. Time point reported: pre-treatment sample, taken before nivolumab and TIL therapy. The libraries were made with immunoSEQ v3. Sequencing used immunoSEQ multiplex PCR; TCRdb keeps in-frame clones, though not all of them. The table shows some 50,000 clones, with 79% occurring only once. The material sequenced was blood, taken at baseline. These receptors were taken from a man between 70 and 80 years old with non-small cell lung cancer.

This clone came up once. The chain employs TRBV7-8 and TRBJ2-3; TRBD1 or TRBD2 may be the D gene (5 bases each). Germline loops: CDR1 SGHVS, CDR2 FQNEAQ. V lost 3 bases and J lost 0, with 13 bases in between. This CDR3 contains 16 residues. CDR3 sequence reads: CASSFRGDPSTDTQYF. The CDR3 DNA reads as TGTGCCAGCAGCTTTCGAGGGGATCCTAGCACAGATACGCAGTATTTT.

The CDR3 sequence: CASSQQQGREQFF. In nucleotides, the CDR3 is TGTGCCAGCAGCCAACAACAGGGACGCGAGCAGTTCTTC. The chain carries TRBV14 and TRBJ2-1, with D possibly matching TRBD1 (6 bases). The V end was cut by 2 bases, the J end by 10 bases, with 12 bases between. Germline lookup yields CDR1 SGHDN and CDR2 FVKESK. The CDR3 has 13 residues.

In this sample, this clone turned up a few times. The chain links TRBV5-1 to TRBJ2-6; D gene unclear. The V gene lost 7 bases and the J gene lost 2 bases, with 13 bases spanning the gap. The CDR3 length is 15 residues. Germline CDR1 reads SGHRS; CDR2 reads YFSETQ. CDR3 DNA: TGCGCCAGCGCCTTTGAGGCTGCTGGGGCCAACGTCCTGACTTTC. It yields the protein CASAFEAAGANVLTF.

The rearrangement joins TRBV9 to TRBJ2-5; no firm D call. The DNA matches TRBJ2-7 better at its end, which makes the J call doubtful. The germline V gene encodes CDR1 SGDLS and CDR2 YYNGEE. CDR3 length equals 13 residues. The CDR3 sequence: CASSPGDTYEQYF. The CDR3 DNA follows: TGTGCCAGCAGCCCCGGTGATACCTACGAGCAGTACTTC.

In this sample, this clone turned up once. The CDR3 sequence: CASSPGTGAYNEKLFF. CDR3 DNA: TGTGCCAGCTCACCTGGGACAGGGGCCTATAATGAAAAACTGTTTTTT. The rearrangement uses TRBV18 and TRBJ1-4, with 10 positions matching TRBD1. The CDR3 length is 16 residues. Trimming removed 3 bases from V and 4 bases from J; junction bases left unmatched: 5. Germline lookup yields CDR1 KGHSH and CDR2 LQKENI.

V usage is TRBV18 and J usage is TRBJ2-3; TRBD2 matches at 9 bases. CDR3 size: 17 residues. Germline V gene data show CDR1 as KGHSH and CDR2 as LQKENI. V lost 3 bases to trimming and J lost 8 bases; unmatched junction nucleotides: 15. The CDR3 nucleotides are TGTGCCAGCTCACCGCCCGGCCGAACGCGGGAGGGGGCTACGCAGTATTTT. Its translation is CASSPPGRTREGATQYF. Full variable domain (outside the CDR3, taken from reference TRBV18 and TRBJ2-3): NAGVMQNPRHLVRRRGQEARLRCSPMKGHSHVYWYRQLPEEGLKFMVYLQKENIIDESGMPKERFSAEFPKEGPSILRIQQVVRGDSAAYFCASSPPGRTREGATQYFGPGTRLTVL.

This chain links TRBV28 with TRBJ1-5; TRBD1 aligns across 11 bases. The CDR3 is 15 amino acids. Germline V gives CDR1 MDHEN, CDR2 SYDVKM. V lost 6 bases and J lost 6; bases outside the gene matches: 7. In DNA, the CDR3 is TGTGCCAGCAGATCTCCCGGACAGGGGGCTCAGCCCCAGCATTTT. Translated: CASRSPGQGAQPQHF.

This chain links TRBV10-1 with TRBJ2-1; 7 bases map to TRBD2. Trimming at V came to 0 bases and at J to 2 bases, leaving 4 bases not matched to a gene. The germline V gene has CDR1 WNHNN and CDR2 SYGVQD (reference sequence). The CDR3 length is 16 residues. CDR3 protein: CASSESTLAPYNEQFF. As DNA, the CDR3 is TGCGCCAGCAGTGAGTCGACACTAGCGCCCTACAATGAGCAGTTCTTC.

The CDR3 loop reads CASSLRTTTGSSYNEQFF. CDR3 sequence (DNA): TGTGCCAGCAGTTTACGCACGACGACAGGGAGCTCCTACAATGAGCAGTTCTTC. The chain recombines TRBV27 with TRBJ2-1; TRBD1 matches at 7 bases. The length of the CDR3 is 18 residues. Germline loops: CDR1 MNHEY, CDR2 SMNVEV (reference sequence). V trimming: 2 bases; J trimming: 0 bases; junction bases outside the gene matches: 10.

V and J are TRBV29-1 and TRBJ2-7; D may be TRBD1 (5 bases). Germline CDR1 reads SQVTM; CDR2 reads ANQGSEA. The CDR3 is made up of 12 amino acids. Trimming cost V 2 bases and J 7 bases, with 12 bases left between them. CDR3 bases: TGCAGCGTTGAATTGGGGCATGGGGAGCAGTACTTC. This encodes CSVELGHGEQYF.